Below are 24 T cell receptor beta chains sequenced from a single sample in a study of shared clonotypes between healthy human individuals. Here immunoSEQ multiplex PCR was the method, and the copy in TCRdb shows in-frame clones only, minus some. The sample has fewer than 1.6 million clones, approximately 98.5% seen once. Sample: naive CD4+ T cells sorted from blood. Subset specified: CD45RA+ positively selected. These receptor sequences come from a man aged 25-45 years in good health.

This clone was found once. The V gene is TRBV5-1, the J gene TRBJ2-5; D is possibly TRBD2 (6 bases). Germline V CDR1 and CDR2: SGHRS, YFSETQ. The CDR3 spans 14 residues. V lost 1 base and J lost 5, with 12 bases in between. The CDR3 DNA reads as TGCGCCAGCAGCTTGTCGGGACTTGGGGAGACCCAGTACTTC. It is translated as CASSLSGLGETQYF.

CDR3 nucleotide sequence: TGCGCCAGCAGCTTGGGAGGGACGCTCGGGGAGCTGTTTTTT. This codes for CASSLGGTLGELFF. The rearrangement links TRBV5-1 to TRBJ2-2; the D gene could be TRBD1 or TRBD2 (5 bases each). The CDR3 length is 14 residues. Germline V CDR1 and CDR2: SGHRS, YFSETQ. Between the trimmed V and J ends, which lost 0 bases and 7 bases, there was a span of 10 bases.

The rearrangement uses TRBV25-1 and TRBJ1-4; tentative D call: TRBD1 (6 bases). The germline V and J ends were trimmed by 2 bases and 8 bases, with 12 bases remaining between them. CDR1 is MGHDK, CDR2 SYGVNS, per germline. The CDR3 is 14 residues long. CDR3: CASSELSQGEKLFF. For the CDR3, the DNA is TGTGCCAGCAGTGAACTCAGTCAGGGGGAAAAACTGTTTTTT.

The chain carries TRBV9 and TRBJ2-2; 8 bases line up with TRBD1. Germline loops: CDR1 SGDLS, CDR2 YYNGEE. V gave up 3 bases and J gave up 0 bases; unmatched junction bases: 4. CDR3 length: 16 amino acids. CDR3 residues: CASSDRQGPNTGELFF. CDR3 DNA sequence: TGTGCCAGCAGCGACCGACAGGGGCCGAACACCGGGGAGCTGTTTTTT.

The chain combines TRBV7-9 with TRBJ2-1; D not certain. CDR3 length: 11 residues. The germline CDR1 and CDR2 sequences are SEHNR and FQNEAQ (reference sequence). V gave up 5 bases and J gave up 9 bases, with 8 bases separating them. In DNA, the CDR3 is TGTGCCAGCAGCCCGGCAGGTGAGCAGTTCTTC. It is translated as CASSPAGEQFF.

This chain links TRBV6-1 with TRBJ2-1, with 9 bases fitting TRBD2. Germline-derived CDR1 and CDR2 are MNHNS and SASEGT. The CDR3 is 17 residues long. V was pared by 4 bases and J by 5 bases, with 12 bases of the junction left unmatched. The CDR3 DNA reads TGTGCCAGCAGTGGCGGGTTAGCGGGAGTGGCCAACAATGAGCAGTTCTTC. Translated, it gives CASSGGLAGVANNEQFF.

The chain carries TRBV5-5 and TRBJ1-5, with 7 nucleotides matching TRBD1. Germline V gene data show CDR1 as SGHKS and CDR2 as YYEKEE (reference sequence). After removal of 4 bases from V and 7 bases from J, the junction contained 8 bases not matched to a gene. CDR3 length equals 14 residues. For the CDR3, the DNA is TGTGCCAGCAGCCCAGACAGGGCTGGGCAGCCCCAGCATTTT. Residues: CASSPDRAGQPQHF.

V usage is TRBV6-4 and J usage is TRBJ2-7; D uncertain. V lost 6 bases, J lost 2 bases, and 17 bases lay in between. This CDR3 spans 15 amino acids. In germline, CDR1 is MRHNA, CDR2 SNTAGT. The CDR3 spells CASSPEKLGTYEQYF. In DNA, the CDR3 is TGTGCCAGCAGCCCCGAAAAACTGGGGACCTACGAGCAGTACTTC.

The chain employs TRBV28 and TRBJ2-2; TRBD1 is a possible D gene (6 bases). V was clipped by 6 bases and J by 3 bases, with 17 bases between them. This CDR3 region has 16 residues. Germline V gives CDR1 MDHEN, CDR2 SYDVKM. Written as DNA, the CDR3 is TGTGCCAGCAGCCGCCCTGACAGGAGTTACACCGGGGAGCTGTTTTTT. This codes for CASSRPDRSYTGELFF.

The CDR3 region has the DNA TGTGCCAGCAGTGAAGGAGGACAGGGGGCGGTAGGGACCCCGCAGTACTTC. This translates into CASSEGGQGAVGTPQYF. This chain connects TRBV6-1 to TRBJ2-7; the match to TRBD1 covers 11 bases. Per the germline V gene, CDR1 is MNHNS and CDR2 is SASEGT. V trimming: 1 base; J trimming: 9 bases; junction bases outside the gene matches: 14. CDR3 length equals 17 residues.

The J gene is TRBJ2-1, the V gene TRBV6-5; 11 positions match TRBD2. Germline V gene lookup returns CDR1 MNHEY and CDR2 SVGAGI. Unmatched junction bases numbered 7, after V lost 8 bases and J lost 4 bases. CDR3 length equals 15 residues. For the CDR3, the DNA is TGTGCCAGCGGCTACGGACTAGCGGGTTACAATGAGCAGTTCTTC. Translation gives CASGYGLAGYNEQFF.

V usage is TRBV6-5 and J usage is TRBJ1-1, with unresolved D. CDR3 size: 11 residues. The V gene lost 8 bases and the J gene lost 4 bases, with 8 bases spanning the gap. Germline CDR1 reads MNHEY; CDR2 reads SVGAGI. The CDR3 DNA reads TGTGCCAGCGTACGGGGCACTGAAGCTTTCTTT. Encoded protein: CASVRGTEAFF.

This rearrangement joins TRBV29-1 to TRBJ2-7; 9 positions match TRBD2. From germline, CDR1 is SQVTM and CDR2 ANQGSEA. This CDR3 is built from 16 residues. V was pared by 5 bases and J by 0 bases, with 11 bases of the junction left unmatched. The CDR3 loop is CSVTWVTSGVSYEQYF. The DNA of the CDR3 is TGCAGCGTTACTTGGGTGACTAGCGGAGTCTCCTACGAGCAGTACTTC.

The V call is TRBV7-8, the J call TRBJ2-6; no clear D. The CDR3 is 15 residues long. Germline loops: CDR1 SGHVS, CDR2 FQNEAQ. V gave up 4 bases and J gave up 0 bases, with 7 bases separating them. The CDR3 is CASSSTTSGANVLTF. The CDR3, as DNA: TGTGCCAGCAGCTCCACGACCTCTGGGGCCAACGTCCTGACTTTC.

This chain links TRBV7-3 with TRBJ2-1; 7 bases are a match to TRBD2. Germline CDR1 SGHTA, CDR2 FQGTGA. The CDR3 loop spans 16 amino acids. V trimming: 4 bases; J trimming: 0 bases; junction bases outside the gene matches: 6. CDR3 nucleotide sequence: TGTGCCAGCAGCTCAAGGGGCGGGGGCTCCTACAATGAGCAGTTCTTC. This sequence encodes CASSSRGGGSYNEQFF.

The rearrangement joins TRBV6-4 to TRBJ2-3; D is perhaps TRBD2 (6 bases). Germline CDR1 is MRHNA and CDR2 is SNTAGT. V was pared by 4 bases and J by 4 bases, with 9 bases between. This CDR3 is 13 amino acids long. For the CDR3, the DNA is TGTGCCAGCAGTGTTACGGGAGCAGATACGCAGTATTTT. This gives the protein CASSVTGADTQYF.

This chain uses TRBV11-2 with TRBJ2-2, with D perhaps matching TRBD2 (5 bases). The CDR3 extends over 18 amino acids. Trimming removed 3 bases at V and 1 base at J, with 18 bases between. The germline gives CDR1 SGHAT, CDR2 FQNNGV. Here the CDR3 DNA reads TGTGCCAGCAGCTTTCCGGCGCCGGGAACTGAGAACACCGGGGAGCTGTTTTTT. Encoded protein: CASSFPAPGTENTGELFF.

The CDR3 reads CASSPQQGTGEKLFF. CDR3 nucleotides: TGTGCCAGCAGTCCCCAACAGGGTACGGGGGAAAAACTGTTTTTT. The rearrangement joins TRBV28 to TRBJ1-4; TRBD1 is a possible D gene (6 bases). CDR3 length: 15 amino acids. Germline V gene data show CDR1 as MDHEN and CDR2 as SYDVKM. Trimming shortened V by 5 bases and J by 8 bases, and 18 bases separated the two germline ends.

The chain combines TRBV27 with TRBJ2-3; 10 positions match TRBD2. Germline V gives CDR1 MNHEY, CDR2 SMNVEV (reference sequence). The CDR3 is 15 residues long. Losses at the gene ends were 8 bases for V and 2 bases for J; bases not matched to a gene: 7. CDR3 DNA: TGTGCCAGCGGATCCCTAGCGGGAGTCACAGATACGCAGTATTTT. Protein product: CASGSLAGVTDTQYF.

The rearrangement uses TRBV7-9 and TRBJ2-3; 9 nucleotides align to TRBD1. CDR3 length equals 16 residues. The germline V gene encodes CDR1 SEHNR and CDR2 FQNEAQ (reference sequence). The ends lost 6 bases at V and 2 bases at J; junction bases unmatched: 9. The CDR3 sequence: CASRRTGDLSTDTQYF. The CDR3 DNA is TGTGCCAGCAGAAGGACAGGGGACCTTTCCACAGATACGCAGTATTTT.

This clone has a single count. The rearrangement links TRBV2 to TRBJ2-1, with 8 bases identical to TRBD2. The ends lost 6 bases at V and 1 base at J; junction bases unmatched: 11. This CDR3 is 17 amino acids long. Germline CDR1 SNHLY, CDR2 FYNNEI. The CDR3 protein is CASRHPRGTSSYNEQFF. CDR3 in DNA: TGTGCCAGCAGACACCCGAGGGGGACTAGTTCCTACAATGAGCAGTTCTTC.

Worth noting for this clone: The sample has other DNA sequences that encode this CDR3 too. The chain recombines TRBV27 with TRBJ1-5; TRBD1 might be the D (5 bases). The CDR3 consists of 13 residues. CDR1 and CDR2 (germline): MNHEY, SMNVEV (reference sequence). Deletions cut 1 base from V and 5 bases from J, with 6 bases between. The CDR3 protein is CASSLLGDQPQHF. The DNA for the CDR3 is TGTGCCAGCAGTTTATTAGGGGATCAGCCCCAGCATTTT.

The sample holds one count of this clone. Other DNA sequences in this specimen translate into the identical CDR3. The gene calls are TRBV5-1 and TRBJ2-1, with 8 bases that match TRBD2. V gave up 4 bases and J gave up 0 bases; unmatched junction bases: 6. The CDR3 length is 16 residues. Germline values: CDR1 SGHRS, CDR2 YFSETQ. The CDR3: CASSRLSGGSYNEQFF. CDR3 nucleotide sequence: TGCGCCAGCAGCCGCTTGAGCGGGGGCTCCTACAATGAGCAGTTCTTC.

CDR3 sequence: CASSLLIRNYGYTF. The CDR3 bases are TGTGCCAGCAGCTTACTGATACGAAACTATGGCTACACCTTC. This rearrangement joins TRBV7-9 to TRBJ1-2, with unresolved D. CDR3 length equals 14 residues. Germline V CDR1 and CDR2: SEHNR, FQNEAQ (reference sequence). V was cut by 2 bases and J by 2 bases, with 9 bases left in between.